This T cell receptor (beta chain) was sequenced during a study of OX40 agonist ivuxolimab in advanced cancers. Study details: Ivuxolimab, an antibody acting as an agonist of OX40 (CD134), was used to treat patients. A male proportion of just over 80% was recorded, with mean age around 60 years and range about 20 to 90.

This clone was counted a few times. Its matching antigen is unknown. Sequenced by immunoSEQ multiplex PCR; TCRdb stores in-frame clones only, minus some. The data contain about 15,000 clones, around 64% of them singletons. Study outcomes and limitations: Both CD4+ and CD8+ T cell populations in blood had undergone clonal expansion by week 6 at 0.1 to 3.0 mg/kg.

V was cut by 4 bases and J by 3 bases, with 10 bases left in between. CDR1 is MGHRA and CDR2 is YSYEKL in the germline V gene. The CDR3 extends over 13 amino acids. Exclusion of a patient followed from autoimmune disease history or systemic immunosuppression. The chain links TRBV4-1 to TRBJ2-7, with TRBD1 as a possible D gene (5 bases). The sequences come from CD4+ or CD8+ T cells sorted from blood, collected in a trial of the OX40 agonist ivuxolimab. This receptor was obtained from an adult with an advanced solid tumor such as melanoma, head and neck, liver or kidney cancer. Here the CDR3 reads CASSPLRGYEQYF. CDR3 DNA: TGCGCCAGCAGCCCATTAAGGGGCTACGAGCAGTACTTC.